This is a list of T cell receptor beta chains from one sample in a study of cytomegalovirus exposure and HLA in healthy donors. The method was immunoSEQ multiplex PCR; TCRdb's version includes in-frame clones alone and lacks a portion of them. There are roughly 270,000 clones in the sample; around nine tenths occur only once, and roughly 0.93% lies in the top ten. Sequenced: PBMCs. Receptor source: a woman younger than 30 in good health and CMV-seronegative. Both conserved end residues are part of each CDR3. A D gene is named only where the DNA matches it firmly. Clone sizes are given selectively: once, few, many, or a class where the clone is expanded.

>.|TRBJ2-1|.|TRBV27
TGTGCCAGCAGTTTAAGGCCCCTGGGCGGGGGCATCTATGAGCAGTTCTTC
CASSLRPLGGGIYEQFF
>TRBD1|TRBJ1-5|once|TRBV28
TGTGCCAGCAGTTTCTCGGACAGGCATCAGCCCCAGCATTTT
CASSFSDRHQPQHF
>.|TRBJ2-3|.|TRBV7-7
TGTGCTAGCAGCTTGAGCGACGGAACCACAGATACGCAGTATTTT
CASSLSDGTTDTQYF
>TRBD2|TRBJ2-1|.|TRBV5-1
TGCGCCAGCAGCTTGGGGTGGGAGGGCCGCAATGAGCAGTTCTTC
CASSLGWEGRNEQFF
>.|TRBJ2-2|.|TRBV28
TGTGCCAGCAGTTTGTGGCAGAACACCGGGGAGCTGTTTTTT
CASSLWQNTGELFF
>.|TRBJ1-1|.|TRBV5-1
TGCGCCAGCAGCCTGGGGCAGTTTGAAGCTTTCTTT
CASSLGQFEAFF
>TRBD1|TRBJ2-2|.|TRBV27
TGTGCCAGCAGTTCGTTAAGGACAGGGGAAGTCACCGGGGAGCTGTTTTTT
CASSSLRTGEVTGELFF
>.|TRBJ2-7|.|TRBV2
TGTGCCAGCAGGAAGGGGGTTACGGACGAGCAGTACTTC
CASRKGVTDEQYF
>.|TRBJ2-3|once|TRBV5-1
TGCGCCAGCGGGTCGGGAATCCTCCCAGATACGCAGTATTTT
CASGSGILPDTQYF
>.|TRBJ1-5|once|TRBV21-1
TGTGCCAGGTCCCAGGCTGCAGGGGAGAGCAATCAGCCCCAGCATTTT
CARSQAAGESNQPQHF
>TRBD1|TRBJ1-2|few|TRBV27
TGTGCCAGCAGCCCAGGGGGGAATGGCTACACCTTC
CASSPGGNGYTF